Sequencing of this T cell receptor beta chain was carried out in a study of T cells in Graves' hyperthyroidism and ophthalmopathy. Trimming shortened V by 0 bases and J by 7 bases, and 10 bases separated the two germline ends. The germline V gene has CDR1 LNHNV and CDR2 YYDKDF (reference sequence). The CDR3 has 15 residues. RNA transcripts gave rise to amplified TCR beta CDR3 regions. First-round RT-PCR targeting the TCR CDR3 was performed with the HTBI primer set. TCRdb called the multiplex PCR reads again in MiXCR, with one record for every CDR3 protein. Of under 450,000 distinct CDR3 sequences in the sample, roughly 13% were seen once.

The sequence came from a man younger than 45 with Graves' hyperthyroidism that later progressed to Graves' ophthalmopathy. This chain joins TRBV15 and TRBJ1-6; the D gene is possibly TRBD1 (6 bases). The sequencing sample was made of blood. The DNA of the CDR3 is TGTGCCACCAGCAGAGATCGGGGGGCGAATTCACCCCTCCACTTT. The encoded protein is CATSRDRGANSPLHF.